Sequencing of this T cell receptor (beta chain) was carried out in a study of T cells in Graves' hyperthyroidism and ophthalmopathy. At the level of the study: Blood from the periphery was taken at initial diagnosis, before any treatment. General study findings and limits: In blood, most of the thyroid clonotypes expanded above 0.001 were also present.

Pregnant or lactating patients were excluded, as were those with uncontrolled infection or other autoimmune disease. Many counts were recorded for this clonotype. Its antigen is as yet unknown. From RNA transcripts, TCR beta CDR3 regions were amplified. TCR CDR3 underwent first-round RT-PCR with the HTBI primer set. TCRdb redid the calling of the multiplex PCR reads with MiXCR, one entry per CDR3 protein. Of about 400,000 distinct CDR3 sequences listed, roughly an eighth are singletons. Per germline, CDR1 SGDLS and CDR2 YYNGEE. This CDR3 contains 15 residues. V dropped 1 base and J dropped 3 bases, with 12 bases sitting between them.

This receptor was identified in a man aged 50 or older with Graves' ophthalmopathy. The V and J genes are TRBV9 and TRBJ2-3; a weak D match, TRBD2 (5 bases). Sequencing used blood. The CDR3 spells CASSVRSAQTDTQYF. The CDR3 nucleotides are TGTGCCAGCAGCGTACGTAGCGCACAAACAGATACGCAGTATTTT.